The TCR beta chain under discussion was sequenced for a study of blood T cells in healthy people across ages (dated by TCRdb to between 2014 and 2016). Looking at the study overall: In model experiments, roughly one uniquely barcoded TCR beta cDNA molecule per two T cells was captured by template switching. The study measured age-related changes in TCR beta repertoire diversity using deep sequencing normalized with unique cDNA molecular identifiers. Donors were grouped into four age groups: young (average roughly 15 years), middle-aged (roughly 37), aged (roughly 67) and long-lived (approximately 81). To avoid experimental bias, donors of different ages were spread randomly across the sequencing lanes. Using the same blood draw, the study looked at two additional independent replicas of 1 million unique cDNA reads for two donors, one aged 18 to 29 and the other aged 80 or older.

The 39 donors, aged roughly 6 to 100 years, were systemically healthy Caucasian individuals from Russia. Approximately 10 milliliters of peripheral blood were collected from each donor into EDTA-treated Vacutainer tubes. Ficoll-Paque density-gradient centrifugation was used to isolate PBMCs, with at least 7 million per sample. Total RNA, at least 6 micrograms per sample, was extracted from PBMCs with Trizol reagent. Naive CD45RAhigh/CD27high T cell percentages were measured by flow cytometry on a PBMC aliquot from every donor. Including the terminal cysteine and phenylalanine, the CDR3 comprises 13 residues. Only the CDR3 portion is preserved as DNA: 39 bases, with reading frame beginning at the first base. Trimming removed 5 bases from V and 2 bases from J, leaving 9 bases between the germline ends. From a lookup of the germline V gene, CDR1 and CDR2 are SNHLY and FYNNEI. To note about this clonotype: The antigen it binds to is not known. Qualities for individual bases were not recorded, and no much larger clone is one base off.

Beyond this particular receptor, the publication reports: Estimates of total diversity based on one million sequenced T cells were considered lower bounds and underestimates. As age increased, observed TCR beta diversity per million T cells dropped in a roughly linear way, and a significant reduction was already evident by age 40. The CMV infection status of donors was not known, potentially confounding age-related changes in expanded clonotypes. A strong correlation was found between observed TCR beta diversity and the percentage of naive T cells measured by flow cytometry. Compared with the aged group, the long-lived group had more naive CD4+ T cells, fewer expanded clones and increased TCR diversity, a pattern suggesting age selection. Since profiling was done on bulk unsorted PBMCs, naive and antigen-experienced compartments could not be conclusively compared.

The method behind the library was 5' RACE. Sequencing took place on an Illumina HiSeq 2500. The second PCR ran for about 6 to 12 cycles and used a J-beta primer mix along with a sample-barcoded 5' primer. Each TCR beta cDNA molecule received a unique molecular identifier from a template-switch 5' adaptor carrying 12 random nucleotides. Each sample yielded at least 2.5 million CDR3-containing paired-end reads. All of the RNA was converted into first-strand cDNA using the Mint cDNA synthesis kit, with a TRBC-specific oligonucleotide serving as the primer. After uracil-DNA glycosylase treatment, a first 18-cycle PCR used universal primers M1SS and BC2_uni_R on all cDNA. Under the source paper's analysis protocol: Normalization of each sample was performed by random selection of 1 million high-quality reads, each carrying a distinct molecular identifier. Instead of being binned into consensus sequences, reads that shared molecular identifiers were thrown out. CDR3 identification, clonotype clustering and error correction used MiTCR with a Q25 quality threshold and the strictest error-elimination algorithm. A nonparametric unseen species model using Euler transformation provided a lower-bound estimate of total TCR beta diversity. The public reads were reanalyzed by TCRdb: fastp trimming at Q25, MiXCR alignment, in-frame beta chains only. Every entry covers one CDR3 protein and lists the most common genes and DNA from its rows. These V and J calls are TCRdb output, not the study's own analysis. The sample yields about 640,000 distinct CDR3 sequences; 58% were counted once. Clones ranked in the top ten supply 30% to 40% of the sample.

The clonotype comes from a man between 60 and 75 years old in good health. The chain uses TRBV2 and TRBJ1-2; the D gene is unclear. The sequencing sample was made of blood. The CDR3 reads CASSSEINYGYTF. The DNA sequence follows: TGTGCCAGCAGTTCCGAGATAAACTATGGCTACACCTTC.